This section outlines one TCR beta chain sequence together with its context. Its antigen is as yet unknown. Because it lacks the conserved phenylalanine or tryptophan at the end, this CDR3 is likely a read error. This sample was taken from a study of T cells after yellow fever vaccination. One entry per CDR3 protein results from TCRdb running MiXCR on the 5' RACE reads. The top ten clones hold 13% to 15% of a sample with approximately 550,000 distinct CDR3 sequences, 15% to 20% of them seen once. The germline CDR1 and CDR2 sequences are MNHEY and SVGEGT. V was pared by 2 bases and J by 7 bases, with 9 bases between. The CDR3 contains 12 residues. Study outcomes and limitations: Most clones from primary vaccination resurfaced after the booster (approximately 97% CD4, less than 90% CD8). A faster peak, day 5 versus 15, was reached by the weaker secondary response.

This sequence originates from a man aged 25-45 years who received the YFV17D yellow fever vaccine. Sequenced here: PBMCs, sampled 15 days after the yellow fever booster vaccination. This chain connects TRBV6-2 or TRBV6-3 to TRBJ2-7; D unclear. The CDR3 spells CASSYNAVEQYS. In DNA form, the CDR3 reads TGTGCCAGCAGTTACAACGCCGTGGAGCAGTACTCC.